This TCR beta chain was captured in a study of siplizumab effects on memory and regulatory T cells. Whole-study findings and limits: Reactions containing siplizumab showed mappable alloreactive CD4+ clones averaging approximately 74% Treg-derived, versus 25% to 30% in controls. Naive T cells appeared more varied than memory cells and looked like key alloresponse contributors.

The J segment lost 5 bases and the V segment lost 2 bases, leaving 11 bases of the junction unmatched. Germline V gene lookup returns CDR1 SEHNR and CDR2 FQNEAQ (reference sequence). The CDR3 contains 16 residues. Around 100,000 TCR templates underwent assay in every sample. Some clones are missing from TCRdb's copy, which holds only in-frame ones; the method was immunoSEQ multiplex PCR. The data show 90,000 to 110,000 clones, 92% seen once. As regards this clone: Its cognate antigen is unknown.

This clonotype was obtained from a human donor in good health. The sequenced sample consisted of Tregs sorted from blood. The rearrangement joins TRBV7-9 to TRBJ1-2, with 7 bases lining up with TRBD1. CDR3 loop: CASSLSGDRELYGYTF. In DNA form, the CDR3 reads TGTGCCAGCAGCTTATCGGGTGACAGGGAACTTTATGGCTACACCTTC.